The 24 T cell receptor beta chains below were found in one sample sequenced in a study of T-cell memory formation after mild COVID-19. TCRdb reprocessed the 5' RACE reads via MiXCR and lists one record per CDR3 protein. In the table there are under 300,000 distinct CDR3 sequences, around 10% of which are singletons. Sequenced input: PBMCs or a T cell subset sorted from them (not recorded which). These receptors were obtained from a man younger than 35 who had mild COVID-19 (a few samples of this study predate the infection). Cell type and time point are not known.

CDR3 protein: CSARVANNYGYTF. The CDR3 nucleotides read TGCAGTGCTAGGGTTGCGAATAACTATGGCTACACCTTC. The genes are TRBV20-1 and TRBJ1-2; D remains ambiguous. The CDR3 spans 13 residues. In germline, CDR1 is DFQATT, CDR2 SNEGSKA (reference sequence). V was shortened by 3 bases and J by 1 base, with 9 bases between the two germline ends.

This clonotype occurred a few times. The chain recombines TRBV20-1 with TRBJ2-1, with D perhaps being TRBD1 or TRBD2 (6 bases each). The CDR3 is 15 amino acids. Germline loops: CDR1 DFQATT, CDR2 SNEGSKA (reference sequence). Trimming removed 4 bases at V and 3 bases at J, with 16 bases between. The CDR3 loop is CSAITFRGHYNEQFF. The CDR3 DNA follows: TGCAGTGCTATAACCTTCCGGGGGCACTACAATGAGCAGTTCTTC.

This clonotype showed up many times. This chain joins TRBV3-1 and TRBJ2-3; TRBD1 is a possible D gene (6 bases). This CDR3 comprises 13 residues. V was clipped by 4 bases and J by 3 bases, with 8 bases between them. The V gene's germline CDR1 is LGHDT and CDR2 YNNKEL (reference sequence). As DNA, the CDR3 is TGTGCCAGCAGCCCTAGGGGGACAGATACGCAGTATTTT. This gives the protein CASSPRGTDTQYF.

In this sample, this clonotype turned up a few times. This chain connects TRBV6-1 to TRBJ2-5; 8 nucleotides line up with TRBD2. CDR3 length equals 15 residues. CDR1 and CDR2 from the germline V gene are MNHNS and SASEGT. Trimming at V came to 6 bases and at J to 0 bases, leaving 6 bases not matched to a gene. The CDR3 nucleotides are TGTGCCAGCAGGACTAGCGCCTCGTACCAAGAGACCCAGTACTTC. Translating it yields CASRTSASYQETQYF.

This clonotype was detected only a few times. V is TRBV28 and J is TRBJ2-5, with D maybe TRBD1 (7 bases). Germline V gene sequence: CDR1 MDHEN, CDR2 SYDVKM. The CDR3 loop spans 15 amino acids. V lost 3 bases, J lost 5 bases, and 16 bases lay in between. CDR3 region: CASSFHQGGSETQYF. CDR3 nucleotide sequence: TGTGCCAGCAGTTTCCACCAGGGGGGTTCGGAGACCCAGTACTTC.

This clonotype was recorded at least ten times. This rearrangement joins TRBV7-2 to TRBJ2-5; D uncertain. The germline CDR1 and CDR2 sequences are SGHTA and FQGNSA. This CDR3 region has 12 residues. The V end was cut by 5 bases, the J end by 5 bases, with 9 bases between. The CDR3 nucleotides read TGTGCCAGCAGCCCCGATGGGGAGACCCAGTACTTC. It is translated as CASSPDGETQYF. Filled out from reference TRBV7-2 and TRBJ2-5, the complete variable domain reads GAGVSQSPSNKVTEKGKDVELRCDPISGHTALYWYRQSLGQGLEFLIYFQGNSAPDKSGLPSDRFSAERTGGSVSTLTIQRTQQEDSAVYLCASSPDGETQYFGPGTRLLVL.

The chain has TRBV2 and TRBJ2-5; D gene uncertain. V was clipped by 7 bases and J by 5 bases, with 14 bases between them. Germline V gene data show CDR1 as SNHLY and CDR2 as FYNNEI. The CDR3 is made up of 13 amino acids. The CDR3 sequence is CASTWGMRETQYF. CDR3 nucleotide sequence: TGTGCCAGCACTTGGGGTATGAGGGAGACCCAGTACTTC.

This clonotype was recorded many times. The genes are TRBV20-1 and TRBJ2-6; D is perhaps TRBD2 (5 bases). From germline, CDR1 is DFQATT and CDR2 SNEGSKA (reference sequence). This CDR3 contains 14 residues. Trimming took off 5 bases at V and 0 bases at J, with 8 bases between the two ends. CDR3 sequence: CSAVTSSGANVLTF. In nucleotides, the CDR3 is TGCAGTGCTGTAACTAGCTCTGGGGCCAACGTCCTGACTTTC.

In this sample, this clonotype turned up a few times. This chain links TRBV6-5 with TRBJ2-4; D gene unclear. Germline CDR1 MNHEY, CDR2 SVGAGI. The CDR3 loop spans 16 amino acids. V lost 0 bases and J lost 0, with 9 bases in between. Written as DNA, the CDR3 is TGTGCCAGCAGTTACTCGGGTGTCTTAGCCAAAAACATTCAGTACTTC. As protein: CASSYSGVLAKNIQYF.

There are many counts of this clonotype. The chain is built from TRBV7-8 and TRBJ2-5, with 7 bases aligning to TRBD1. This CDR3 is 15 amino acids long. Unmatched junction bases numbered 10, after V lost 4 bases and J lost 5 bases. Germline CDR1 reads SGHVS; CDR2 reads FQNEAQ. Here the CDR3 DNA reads TGTGCCAGCAGCTCTGACAGGGTTCGTCGGGAGACCCAGTACTTC. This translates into CASSSDRVRRETQYF.

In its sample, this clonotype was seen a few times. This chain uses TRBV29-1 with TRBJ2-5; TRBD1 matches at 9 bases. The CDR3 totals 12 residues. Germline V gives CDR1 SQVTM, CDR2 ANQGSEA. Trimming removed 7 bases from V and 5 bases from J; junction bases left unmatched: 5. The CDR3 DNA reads TGCAGCGCGGGACAGGGTTCGGAGACCCAGTACTTC. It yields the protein CSAGQGSETQYF.

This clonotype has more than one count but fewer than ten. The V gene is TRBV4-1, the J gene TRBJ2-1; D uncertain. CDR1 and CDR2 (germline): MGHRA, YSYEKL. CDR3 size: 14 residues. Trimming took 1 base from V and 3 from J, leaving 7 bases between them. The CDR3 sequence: CASSQVVFYNEQFF. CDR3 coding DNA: TGCGCCAGCAGCCAAGTGGTATTCTACAATGAGCAGTTCTTC.

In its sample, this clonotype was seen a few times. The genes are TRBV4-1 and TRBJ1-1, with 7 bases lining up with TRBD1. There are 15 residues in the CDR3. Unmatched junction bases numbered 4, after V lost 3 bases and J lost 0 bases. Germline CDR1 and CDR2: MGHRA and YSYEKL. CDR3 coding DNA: TGCGCCAGCAGCCACTACAGGGGACTGAACACTGAAGCTTTCTTT. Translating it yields CASSHYRGLNTEAFF.

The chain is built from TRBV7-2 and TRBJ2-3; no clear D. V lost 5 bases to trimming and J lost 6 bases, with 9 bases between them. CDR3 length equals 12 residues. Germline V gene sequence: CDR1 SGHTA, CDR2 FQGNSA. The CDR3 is CASSNPQDTQYF. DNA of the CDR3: TGTGCCAGCAGCAACCCCCAGGATACGCAGTATTTT.

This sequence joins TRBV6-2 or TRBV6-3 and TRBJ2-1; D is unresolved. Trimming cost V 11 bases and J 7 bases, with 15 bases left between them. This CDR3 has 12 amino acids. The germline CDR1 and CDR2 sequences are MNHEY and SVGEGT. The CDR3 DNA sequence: TGTGCCTCCAGCCCTACTGTGAATGAGCAGTTCTTC. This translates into CASSPTVNEQFF.

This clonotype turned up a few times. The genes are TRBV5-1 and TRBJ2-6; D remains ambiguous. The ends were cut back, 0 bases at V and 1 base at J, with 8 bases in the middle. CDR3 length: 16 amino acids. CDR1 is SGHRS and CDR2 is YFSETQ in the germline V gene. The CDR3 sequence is CASSLGHPSGANVLTF. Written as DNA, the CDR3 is TGCGCCAGCAGCTTGGGACACCCATCTGGGGCCAACGTCCTGACTTTC.

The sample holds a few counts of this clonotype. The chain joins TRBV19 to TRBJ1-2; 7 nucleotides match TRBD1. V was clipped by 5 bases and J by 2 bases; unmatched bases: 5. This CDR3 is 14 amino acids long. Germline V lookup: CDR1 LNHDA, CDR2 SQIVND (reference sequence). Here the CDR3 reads CASSVMTGNYGYTF. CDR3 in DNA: TGTGCCAGTAGTGTAATGACAGGGAACTATGGCTACACCTTC. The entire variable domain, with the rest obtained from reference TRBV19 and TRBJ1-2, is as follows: DGGITQSPKYLFRKEGQNVTLSCEQNLNHDAMYWYRQDPGQGLRLIYYSQIVNDFQKGDIAEGYSVSREKKESFPLTVTSAQKNPTAFYLCASSVMTGNYGYTFGSGTRLTVV.

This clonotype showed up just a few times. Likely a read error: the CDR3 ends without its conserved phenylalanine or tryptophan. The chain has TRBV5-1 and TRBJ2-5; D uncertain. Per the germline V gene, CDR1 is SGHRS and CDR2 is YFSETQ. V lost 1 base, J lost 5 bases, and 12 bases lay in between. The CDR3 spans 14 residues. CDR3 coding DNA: TGCGCCAGCAGCTTGAACCTCTTCAGGGAGACCCAGTACTCC. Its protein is CASSLNLFRETQYS.

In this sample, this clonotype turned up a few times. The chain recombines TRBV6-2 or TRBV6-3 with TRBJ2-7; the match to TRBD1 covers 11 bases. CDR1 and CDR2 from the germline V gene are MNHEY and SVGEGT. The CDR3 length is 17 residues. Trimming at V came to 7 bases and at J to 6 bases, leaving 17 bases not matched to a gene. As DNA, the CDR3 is TGTGCCAGCACCACTATAGGCGGACAGGGGGCTTTCAGCGAGCAGTACTTC. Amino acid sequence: CASTTIGGQGAFSEQYF.

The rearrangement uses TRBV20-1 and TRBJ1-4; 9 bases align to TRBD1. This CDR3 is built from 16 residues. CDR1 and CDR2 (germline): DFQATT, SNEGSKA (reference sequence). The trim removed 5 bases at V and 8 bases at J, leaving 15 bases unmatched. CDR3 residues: CSAVNPPGQGNEKLFF. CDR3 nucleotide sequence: TGCAGTGCTGTCAACCCGCCAGGACAGGGGAACGAAAAACTGTTTTTT.

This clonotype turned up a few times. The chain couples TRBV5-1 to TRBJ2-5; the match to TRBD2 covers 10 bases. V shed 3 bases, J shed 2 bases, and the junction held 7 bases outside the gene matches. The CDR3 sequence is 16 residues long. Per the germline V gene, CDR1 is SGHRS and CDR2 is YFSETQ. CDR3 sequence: CASSSAGTSVQETQYF. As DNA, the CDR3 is TGCGCCAGCAGCTCCGCCGGGACTAGCGTTCAAGAGACCCAGTACTTC.

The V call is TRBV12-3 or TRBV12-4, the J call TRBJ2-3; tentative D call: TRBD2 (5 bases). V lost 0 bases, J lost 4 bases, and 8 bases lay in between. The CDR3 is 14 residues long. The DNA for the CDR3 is TGTGCCAGCAGTTTAGCCGTGAGGGCAGATACGCAGTATTTT. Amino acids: CASSLAVRADTQYF.

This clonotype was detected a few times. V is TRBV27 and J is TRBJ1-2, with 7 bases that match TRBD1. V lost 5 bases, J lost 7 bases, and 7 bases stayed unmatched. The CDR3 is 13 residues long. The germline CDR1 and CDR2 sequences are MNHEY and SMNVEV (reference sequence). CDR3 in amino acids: CASSPRDSGGYTF. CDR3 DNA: TGTGCCAGCAGTCCAAGGGACAGCGGTGGCTACACCTTC.

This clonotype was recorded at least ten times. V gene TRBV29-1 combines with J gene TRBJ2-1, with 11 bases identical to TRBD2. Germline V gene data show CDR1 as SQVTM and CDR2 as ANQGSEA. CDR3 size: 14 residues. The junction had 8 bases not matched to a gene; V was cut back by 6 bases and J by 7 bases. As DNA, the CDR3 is TGCAGCGTGGGGGTAGCGGGGGGGCGGAATGAGCAGTTCTTC. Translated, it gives CSVGVAGGRNEQFF.